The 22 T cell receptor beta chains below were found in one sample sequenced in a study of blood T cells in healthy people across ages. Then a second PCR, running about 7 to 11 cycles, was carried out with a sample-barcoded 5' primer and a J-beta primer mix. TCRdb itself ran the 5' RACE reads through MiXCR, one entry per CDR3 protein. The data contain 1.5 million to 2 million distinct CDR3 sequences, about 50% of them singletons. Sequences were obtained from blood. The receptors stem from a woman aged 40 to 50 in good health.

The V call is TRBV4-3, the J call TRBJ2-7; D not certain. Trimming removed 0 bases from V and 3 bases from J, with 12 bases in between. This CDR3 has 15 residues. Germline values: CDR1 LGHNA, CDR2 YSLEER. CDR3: CASSQDREESYEQYF. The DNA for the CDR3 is TGCGCCAGCAGCCAAGATCGTGAAGAGAGCTACGAGCAGTACTTC.

CDR3 residues: CSAEDRGFKEKLFF. The CDR3 DNA follows: TGCAGTGCCGAAGACAGGGGTTTTAAGGAAAAACTGTTTTTT. V gene TRBV20-1 combines with J gene TRBJ1-4, with 8 bases identical to TRBD1. This CDR3 is 14 amino acids long. V shed 6 bases, J shed 8 bases, and the junction held 11 bases outside the gene matches. Germline loops: CDR1 DFQATT, CDR2 SNEGSKA (reference sequence).

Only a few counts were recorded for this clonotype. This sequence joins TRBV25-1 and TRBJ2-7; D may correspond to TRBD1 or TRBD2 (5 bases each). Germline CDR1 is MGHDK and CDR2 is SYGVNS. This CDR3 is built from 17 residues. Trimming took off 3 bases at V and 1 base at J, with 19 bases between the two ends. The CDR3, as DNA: TGTGCCAGCAGTGATCTCGGGGCGGGCGGAGATTCCTACGAGCAGTACTTC. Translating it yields CASSDLGAGGDSYEQYF.

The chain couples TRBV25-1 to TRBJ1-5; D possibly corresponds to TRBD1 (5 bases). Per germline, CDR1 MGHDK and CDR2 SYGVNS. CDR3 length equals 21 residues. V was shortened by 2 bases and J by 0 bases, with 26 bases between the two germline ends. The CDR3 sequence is CASSEVTRASGLVGSNQPQHF. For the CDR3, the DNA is TGTGCCAGCAGTGAAGTAACCAGGGCATCGGGGTTGGTTGGTAGCAATCAGCCCCAGCATTTT.

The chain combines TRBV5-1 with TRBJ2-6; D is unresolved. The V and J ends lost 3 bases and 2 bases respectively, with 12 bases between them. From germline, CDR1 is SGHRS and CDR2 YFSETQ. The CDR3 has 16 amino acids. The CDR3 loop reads CASSSSVGAGANVLTF. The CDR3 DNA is TGCGCCAGCAGCTCCTCGGTAGGCGCTGGGGCCAACGTCCTGACTTTC.

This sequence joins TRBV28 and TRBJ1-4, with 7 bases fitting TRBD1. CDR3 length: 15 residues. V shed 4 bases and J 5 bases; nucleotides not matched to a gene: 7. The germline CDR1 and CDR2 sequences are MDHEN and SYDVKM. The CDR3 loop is CASSSPTGSNEKLFF. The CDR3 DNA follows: TGTGCCAGCAGTTCCCCGACAGGGAGCAATGAAAAACTGTTTTTT.

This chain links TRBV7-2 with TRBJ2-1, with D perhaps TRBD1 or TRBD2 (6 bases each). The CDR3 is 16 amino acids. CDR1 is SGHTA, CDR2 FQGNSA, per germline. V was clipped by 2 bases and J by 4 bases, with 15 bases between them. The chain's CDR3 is CASSLFGGPAYNEQFF. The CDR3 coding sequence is TGTGCCAGCAGCTTATTCGGGGGCCCGGCTTACAATGAGCAGTTCTTC.

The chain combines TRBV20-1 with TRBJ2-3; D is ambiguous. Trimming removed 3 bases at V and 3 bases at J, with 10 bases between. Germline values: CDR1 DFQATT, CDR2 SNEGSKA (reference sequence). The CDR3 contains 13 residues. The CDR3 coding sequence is TGCAGTGCTAGGGACCATTGGACAGATACGCAGTATTTT. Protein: CSARDHWTDTQYF.

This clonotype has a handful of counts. CDR3 sequence reads: CASSEDKNYGYTF. CDR3 in DNA: TGCGCCAGCAGTGAAGACAAAAACTATGGCTACACCTTC. The chain couples TRBV10-1 to TRBJ1-2; D ambiguous. Germline V gives CDR1 WNHNN, CDR2 SYGVQD (reference sequence). The CDR3 consists of 13 residues. V lost 3 bases, J lost 2 bases, and 7 bases lay in between.

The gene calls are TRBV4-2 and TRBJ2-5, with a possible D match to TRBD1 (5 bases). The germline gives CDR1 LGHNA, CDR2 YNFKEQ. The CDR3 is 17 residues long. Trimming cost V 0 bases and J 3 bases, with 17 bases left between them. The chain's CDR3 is CASSQEVFAGIKETQYF. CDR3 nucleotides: TGTGCCAGCAGCCAAGAGGTTTTTGCAGGGATAAAAGAGACCCAGTACTTC.

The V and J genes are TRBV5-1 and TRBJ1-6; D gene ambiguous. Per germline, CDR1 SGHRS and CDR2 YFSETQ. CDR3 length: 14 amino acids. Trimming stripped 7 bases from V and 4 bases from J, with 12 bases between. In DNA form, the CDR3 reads TGCGCCAGCCACCCCGAAGTTTATAATTCACCCCTCCACTTT. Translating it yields CASHPEVYNSPLHF.

CDR3 DNA sequence: TGCGCCAGCAGCAACCCGGGACAGGAAAACCGGGATACGCAGTATTTT. This codes for CASSNPGQENRDTQYF. The chain recombines TRBV5-1 with TRBJ2-3; TRBD1 matches at 8 bases. The V gene's germline CDR1 is SGHRS and CDR2 YFSETQ. The CDR3 loop spans 16 amino acids. With 4 bases clipped from V and 6 bases from J, the junction kept 13 bases outside the gene matches.

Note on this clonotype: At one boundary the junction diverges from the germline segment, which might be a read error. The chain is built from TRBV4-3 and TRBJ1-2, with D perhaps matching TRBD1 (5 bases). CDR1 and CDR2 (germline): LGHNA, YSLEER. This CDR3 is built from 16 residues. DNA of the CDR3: TGCGCCAGCAGCCAAAATGTCCGGGGCTATGACTATGACTACACCTTC. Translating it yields CASSQNVRGYDYDYTF.

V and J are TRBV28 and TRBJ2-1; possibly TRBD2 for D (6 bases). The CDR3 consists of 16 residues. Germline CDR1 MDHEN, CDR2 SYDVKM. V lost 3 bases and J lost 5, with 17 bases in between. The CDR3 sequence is CASSLRTGLRDNEQFF. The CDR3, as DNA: TGTGCCAGCAGTTTGAGGACGGGACTCCGGGACAATGAGCAGTTCTTC.

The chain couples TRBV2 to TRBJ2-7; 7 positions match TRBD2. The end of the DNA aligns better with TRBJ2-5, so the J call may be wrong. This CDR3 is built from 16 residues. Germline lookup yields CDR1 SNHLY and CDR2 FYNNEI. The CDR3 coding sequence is TGTGCCAGCAGTGCCCAAGGACTAGTAGGCAGAGAGACCCAGTACTTC. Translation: CASSAQGLVGRETQYF.

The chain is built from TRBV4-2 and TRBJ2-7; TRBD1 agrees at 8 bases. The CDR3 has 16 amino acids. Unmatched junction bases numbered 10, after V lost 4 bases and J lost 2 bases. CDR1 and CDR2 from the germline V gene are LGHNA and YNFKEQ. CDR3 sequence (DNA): TGTGCCAGCAGCCGCAATCGGCAGGGGGCTACCTACGAGCAGTACTTC. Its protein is CASSRNRQGATYEQYF.

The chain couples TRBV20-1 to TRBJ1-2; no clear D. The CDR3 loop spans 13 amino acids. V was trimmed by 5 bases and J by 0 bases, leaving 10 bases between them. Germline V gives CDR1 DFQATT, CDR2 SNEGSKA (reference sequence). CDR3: CSAPYPSNYGYTF. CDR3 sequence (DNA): TGCAGTGCTCCCTATCCATCTAACTATGGCTACACCTTC.

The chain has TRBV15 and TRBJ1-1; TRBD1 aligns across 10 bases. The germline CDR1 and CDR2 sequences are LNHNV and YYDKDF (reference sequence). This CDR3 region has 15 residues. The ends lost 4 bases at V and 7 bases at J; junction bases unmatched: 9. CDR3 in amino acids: CATSKDRGSRREAFF. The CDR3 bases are TGTGCCACCAGCAAGGACAGGGGGAGTAGGCGTGAAGCTTTCTTT. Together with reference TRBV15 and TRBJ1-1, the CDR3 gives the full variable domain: DAMVIQNPRYQVTQFGKPVTLSCSQTLNHNVMYWYQQKSSQAPKLLFHYYDKDFNNEADTPDNFQSRRPNTSFCFLDIRSPGLGDTAMYLCATSKDRGSRREAFFGQGTRLTVV.

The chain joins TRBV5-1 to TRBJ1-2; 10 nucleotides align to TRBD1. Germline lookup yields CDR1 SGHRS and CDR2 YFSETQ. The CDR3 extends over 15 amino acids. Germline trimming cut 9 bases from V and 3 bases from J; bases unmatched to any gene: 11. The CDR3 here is CATSASGTGDYGYTF. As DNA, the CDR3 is TGCGCCACTAGCGCCTCCGGGACAGGGGACTATGGCTACACCTTC.

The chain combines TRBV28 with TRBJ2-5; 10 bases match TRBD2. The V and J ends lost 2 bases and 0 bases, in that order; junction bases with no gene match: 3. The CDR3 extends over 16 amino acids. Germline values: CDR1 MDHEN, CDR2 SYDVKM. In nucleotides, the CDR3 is TGTGCCAGCAGTTTAGAGCGGGGGGGGTACCAAGAGACCCAGTACTTC. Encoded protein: CASSLERGGYQETQYF.

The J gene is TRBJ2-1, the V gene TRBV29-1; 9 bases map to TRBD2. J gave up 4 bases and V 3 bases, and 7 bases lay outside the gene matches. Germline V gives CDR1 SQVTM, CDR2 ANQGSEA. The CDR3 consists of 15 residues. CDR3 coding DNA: TGCAGCGTTGATAGGGCGGGGGGGGCTTACAATGAGCAGTTCTTC. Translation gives CSVDRAGGAYNEQFF.

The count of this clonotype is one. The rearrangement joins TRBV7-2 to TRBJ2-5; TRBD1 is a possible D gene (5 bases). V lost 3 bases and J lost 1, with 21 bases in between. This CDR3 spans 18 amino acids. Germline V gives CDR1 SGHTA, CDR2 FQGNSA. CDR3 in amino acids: CASSFLGQVGPLQETQYF. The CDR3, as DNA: TGTGCCAGCAGCTTCTTGGGGCAGGTTGGGCCCCTCCAAGAGACCCAGTACTTC.